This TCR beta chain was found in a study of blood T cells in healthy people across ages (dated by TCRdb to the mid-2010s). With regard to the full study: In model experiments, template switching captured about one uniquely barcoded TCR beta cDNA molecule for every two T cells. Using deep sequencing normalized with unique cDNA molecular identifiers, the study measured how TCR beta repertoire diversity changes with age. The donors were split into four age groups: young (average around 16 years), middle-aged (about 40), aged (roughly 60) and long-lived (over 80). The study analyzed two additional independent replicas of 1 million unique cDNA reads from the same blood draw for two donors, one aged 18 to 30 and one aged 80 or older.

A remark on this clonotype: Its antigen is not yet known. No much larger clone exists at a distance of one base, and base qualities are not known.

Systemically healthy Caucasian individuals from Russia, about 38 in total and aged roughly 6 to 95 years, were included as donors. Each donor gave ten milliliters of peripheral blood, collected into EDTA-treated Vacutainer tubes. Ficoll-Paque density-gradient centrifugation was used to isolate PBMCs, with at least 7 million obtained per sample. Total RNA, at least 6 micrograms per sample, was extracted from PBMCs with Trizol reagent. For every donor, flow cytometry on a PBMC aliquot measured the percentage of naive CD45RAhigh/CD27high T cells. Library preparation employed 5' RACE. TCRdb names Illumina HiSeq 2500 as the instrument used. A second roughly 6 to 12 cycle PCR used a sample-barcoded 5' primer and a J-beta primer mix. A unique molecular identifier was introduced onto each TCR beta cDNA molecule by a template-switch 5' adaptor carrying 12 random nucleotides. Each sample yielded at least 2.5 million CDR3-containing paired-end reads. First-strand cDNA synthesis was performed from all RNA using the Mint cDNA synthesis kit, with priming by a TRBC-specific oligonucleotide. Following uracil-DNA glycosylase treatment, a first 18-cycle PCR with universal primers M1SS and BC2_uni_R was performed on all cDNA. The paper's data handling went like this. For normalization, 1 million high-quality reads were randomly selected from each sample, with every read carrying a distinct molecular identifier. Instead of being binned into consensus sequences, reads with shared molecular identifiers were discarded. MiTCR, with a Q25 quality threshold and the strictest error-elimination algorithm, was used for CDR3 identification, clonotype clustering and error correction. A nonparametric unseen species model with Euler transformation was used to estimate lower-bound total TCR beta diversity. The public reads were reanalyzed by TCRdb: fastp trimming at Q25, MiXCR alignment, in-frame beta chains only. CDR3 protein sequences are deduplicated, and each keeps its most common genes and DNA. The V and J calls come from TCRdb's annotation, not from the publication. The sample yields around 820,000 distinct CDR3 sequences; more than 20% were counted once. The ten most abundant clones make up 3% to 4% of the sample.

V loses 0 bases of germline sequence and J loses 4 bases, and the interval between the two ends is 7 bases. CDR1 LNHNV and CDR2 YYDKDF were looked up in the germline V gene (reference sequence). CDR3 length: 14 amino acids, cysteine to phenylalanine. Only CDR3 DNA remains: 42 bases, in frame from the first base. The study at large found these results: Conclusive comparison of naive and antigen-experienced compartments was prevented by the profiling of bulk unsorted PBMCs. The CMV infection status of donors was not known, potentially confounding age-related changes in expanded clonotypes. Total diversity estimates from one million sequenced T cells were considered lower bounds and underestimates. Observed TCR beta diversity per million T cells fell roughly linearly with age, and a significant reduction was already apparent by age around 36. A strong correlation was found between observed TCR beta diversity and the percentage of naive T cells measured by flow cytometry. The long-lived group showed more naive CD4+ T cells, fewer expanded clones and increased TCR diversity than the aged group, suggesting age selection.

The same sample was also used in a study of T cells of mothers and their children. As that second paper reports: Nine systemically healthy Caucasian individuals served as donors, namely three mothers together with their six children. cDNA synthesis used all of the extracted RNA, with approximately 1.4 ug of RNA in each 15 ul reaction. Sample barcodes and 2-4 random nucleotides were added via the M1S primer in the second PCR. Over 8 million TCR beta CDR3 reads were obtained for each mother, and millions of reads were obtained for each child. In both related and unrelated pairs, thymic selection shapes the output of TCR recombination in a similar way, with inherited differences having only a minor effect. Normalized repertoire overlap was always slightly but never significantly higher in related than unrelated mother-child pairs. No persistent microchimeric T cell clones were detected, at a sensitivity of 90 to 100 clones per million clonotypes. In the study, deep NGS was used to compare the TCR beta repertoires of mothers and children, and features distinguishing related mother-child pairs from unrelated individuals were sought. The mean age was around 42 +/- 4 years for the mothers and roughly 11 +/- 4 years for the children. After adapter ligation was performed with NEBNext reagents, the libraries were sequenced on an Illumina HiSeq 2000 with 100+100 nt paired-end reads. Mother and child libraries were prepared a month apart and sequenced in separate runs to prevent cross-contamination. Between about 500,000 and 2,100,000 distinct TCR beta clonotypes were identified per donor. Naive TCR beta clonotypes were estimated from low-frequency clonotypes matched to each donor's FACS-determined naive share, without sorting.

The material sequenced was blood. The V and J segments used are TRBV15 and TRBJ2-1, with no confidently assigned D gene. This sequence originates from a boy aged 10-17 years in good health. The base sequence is TGTGCCACCAGCAGAGATCAGGTATACAATGAGCAGTTCTTC. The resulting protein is CATSRDQVYNEQFF.